These 4 T cell receptor beta chains originate from one sample sequenced in a study of blood T cells in healthy people across ages. Together with a sample-barcoded 5' primer, a J-beta primer mix was included in a second PCR lasting about 6 to 12 cycles. One entry per CDR3 protein results from TCRdb running MiXCR on the 5' RACE reads. The sample includes 500,000 to 550,000 distinct CDR3 sequences, under 30% of them seen just once. These data were also reused for a study on T cells of mothers and their children.

Sequencing used blood. Receptors were obtained from a boy aged 10-17 years in good health.

V usage is TRBV10-3 and J usage is TRBJ2-2; TRBD2 is a possible D gene (6 bases). Germline lookup yields CDR1 ENHRY and CDR2 SYGVKD. V was trimmed by 8 bases and J by 1 base, leaving 11 bases between them. The CDR3 length is 14 residues. The CDR3 sequence: CAIRPGVNTGELFF. In DNA, the CDR3 is TGTGCCATCCGACCGGGAGTGAACACCGGGGAGCTGTTTTTT.

V is TRBV6-4 and J is TRBJ2-2, with D tentatively TRBD1 (6 bases). With 3 bases removed from V and 7 bases from J, the gap between germline ends came to 9 bases. Germline V gene sequence: CDR1 MRHNA, CDR2 SNTAGT. CDR3 length equals 13 residues. This chain's CDR3 is CASSEWTDGELFF. CDR3 nucleotides: TGTGCCAGCAGTGAGTGGACAGACGGGGAGCTGTTTTTT.

Only a few counts were recorded for this clonotype. As DNA, the CDR3 is TGCGCCAGCAGTGAGTCGATTAGTCTAGCGGGCCGGCACGAGCAGTTCTTC. It is translated as CASSESISLAGRHEQFF. This chain links TRBV10-2 with TRBJ2-1, with 8 bases identical to TRBD2. J was trimmed by 10 bases and V by 0 bases; bases with no gene match: 14. Germline V gene sequence: CDR1 WSHSY, CDR2 SAAADI. CDR3 size: 17 residues.

V and J are TRBV6-2 or TRBV6-3 and TRBJ2-3; 9 nucleotides line up with TRBD1. The germline V gene encodes CDR1 MNHEY and CDR2 SVGEGT. The CDR3 runs to 17 residues. The V and J ends lost 5 bases and 2 bases, in that order; junction bases with no gene match: 11. CDR3 DNA sequence: TGTGCCAGCAGTAACATCCGGGACAGGGTTTCCACAGATACGCAGTATTTT. Translating gives CASSNIRDRVSTDTQYF.